The TCR beta chain under discussion was sequenced for a study of patients and donors after allogeneic stem cell transplantation. Between the trimmed V and J ends, which lost 2 bases and 3 bases, there was a span of 9 bases. This CDR3 is built from 14 residues. Germline CDR1 is ENHRY and CDR2 is SYGVKD. In this sample, this clonotype turned up a few times. TCRdb itself ran the RT-PCR reads through MiXCR, one entry per CDR3 protein. The sample has about a million distinct CDR3 sequences; roughly 17% are singletons. The clonotype originates from a human donor who was either an allogeneic HSCT recipient or a stem cell or donor lymphocyte infusion donor (not recorded which). It is not recorded whose cells these are; they may come from a transplant donor. Material: blood, either unsorted or a sorted T cell fraction (not recorded which). The chain joins TRBV10-3 to TRBJ2-3; D is possibly TRBD2 (5 bases). The CDR3 DNA sequence: TGTGCCATCAGTGAGGGACTCTTGACAGATACGCAGTATTTT. It encodes CAISEGLLTDTQYF.